The 22 T cell receptor beta chains below were found in one sample sequenced in a study of response to subunit inactivated influenza vaccine (dated by TCRdb to between 2017 and 2018). Library preparation used RT-PCR. TCRdb shows the sequencer as Illumina HiSeq 2500. TCRdb reprocessed the public reads (quality trimming at Q25 with fastp, clone calling with MiXCR) and kept in-frame beta chains. Duplicate CDR3 protein sequences are folded into a single record with the most common DNA and genes. The sample records 400,000 to 650,000 distinct CDR3 sequences, approximately 6.9% of which are singletons. In total, the top ten clones hold around 14% of the sample. The sequences come from PBMCs from blood, collected approximately 25 months after vaccination. These receptors all come from a man in his fifties or sixties who received an inactivated influenza vaccine. Donor details come from another sample of the same person, matched by shared clones.

This clonotype occurred many times. The chain employs TRBV12-3 or TRBV12-4 and TRBJ1-1, with no clear D. CDR3 size: 13 residues. Trimming took off 2 bases at V and 5 bases at J, with 9 bases between the two ends. The CDR3 protein is CASSLFGGTEAFF. CDR3 coding DNA: TGTGCCAGCAGTTTATTTGGAGGGACTGAAGCTTTCTTT.

Only a few counts were recorded for this clonotype. This sequence joins TRBV20-1 and TRBJ1-2; D not resolved. The CDR3 length is 13 residues. V gave up 6 bases and J gave up 0 bases, with 11 bases separating them. Germline values: CDR1 DFQATT, CDR2 SNEGSKA (reference sequence). The CDR3 bases are TGCAGTGCGCAACAACACTCTAACTATGGCTACACCTTC. The encoded protein is CSAQQHSNYGYTF.

This clonotype was seen more than once but under ten times. The chain links TRBV5-1 to TRBJ1-2, with 11 bases identical to TRBD1. This CDR3 has 15 amino acids. Trimming at V came to 0 bases and at J to 6 bases, leaving 4 bases not matched to a gene. Germline V CDR1 and CDR2: SGHRS, YFSETQ. The CDR3: CASSLERTGGHGYTF. The CDR3 nucleotides read TGCGCCAGCAGCTTGGAAAGGACAGGGGGCCATGGCTACACCTTC.

This clonotype was detected only a few times. The CDR3 DNA follows: TGTGCCACCAGCAGCCGGGGACAAGGTCAGGCTAACTATGGCTACACCTTC. It codes for CATSSRGQGQANYGYTF. The chain links TRBV15 to TRBJ1-2, with D possibly being TRBD1 (6 bases). Trimming stripped 3 bases from V and 0 bases from J, with 17 bases between. This CDR3 is built from 17 residues. Germline V gives CDR1 LNHNV, CDR2 YYDKDF (reference sequence).

The table lists this clonotype with a few counts. V gene TRBV25-1 combines with J gene TRBJ2-5; D may be TRBD2 (5 bases). V was pared by 7 bases and J by 5 bases, with 14 bases between. The CDR3 has 13 amino acids. Looked up from germline, CDR1 is MGHDK and CDR2 is SYGVNS. CDR3 DNA: TGTGCCAGCACCCTTGCCGGGGTCGAGACCCAGTACTTC. It yields the protein CASTLAGVETQYF.

This clonotype was counted a few times. The chain employs TRBV3-1 and TRBJ2-2; D gene ambiguous. The CDR3 runs to 16 residues. CDR1 and CDR2 (germline): LGHDT, YNNKEL (reference sequence). V dropped 3 bases and J dropped 0 bases, with 11 bases sitting between them. The CDR3 nucleotides are TGTGCCAGCAGCCAGTCCCAGAACGCGAACACCGGGGAGCTGTTTTTT. Residues: CASSQSQNANTGELFF.

This clonotype was seen many times. The rearrangement uses TRBV12-3 or TRBV12-4 and TRBJ2-1, with a tentative D call TRBD2 (6 bases). Trimming pared 4 bases from V and 7 bases from J, leaving 17 bases between. The CDR3 is 15 amino acids. The CDR3 DNA reads TGTGCCAGCAGTTCCTCTGGGGAGGTTGTTAATGAGCAGTTCTTC. Protein: CASSSSGEVVNEQFF.

The chain uses TRBV12-3 or TRBV12-4 and TRBJ1-1, with D perhaps matching TRBD1 (6 bases). Trimming left V 6 bases short and J 1 base short, with 9 bases between. The length of the CDR3 is 13 residues. CDR3 in amino acids: CASRKDRNTEAFF. CDR3 coding DNA: TGTGCCAGCAGAAAGGACAGGAACACTGAAGCTTTCTTT.

This clonotype showed up just a few times. The V call is TRBV28, the J call TRBJ2-5, with 16 bases aligning to TRBD2. The CDR3 loop spans 20 amino acids. The germline CDR1 and CDR2 sequences are MDHEN and SYDVKM. V lost 2 bases to trimming and J lost 1 base; unmatched junction nucleotides: 10. The CDR3 sequence is CASSLGLGLAGGPGQETQYF. The CDR3 DNA sequence: TGTGCCAGCAGTTTAGGGCTGGGACTAGCGGGAGGGCCGGGCCAAGAGACCCAGTACTTC. Combining the CDR3 with reference TRBV28 and TRBJ2-5 gives the whole variable domain DVKVTQSSRYLVKRTGEKVFLECVQDMDHENMFWYRQDPGLGLRLIYFSYDVKMKEKGDIPEGYSVSREKKERFSLILESASTNQTSMYLCASSLGLGLAGGPGQETQYFGPGTRLLVL.

V gene TRBV5-1 combines with J gene TRBJ2-2; D is ambiguous. This CDR3 is built from 13 residues. The germline CDR1 and CDR2 sequences are SGHRS and YFSETQ. V was shortened by 2 bases and J by 7 bases, with 9 bases between the two germline ends. This CDR3 reads CASSFGYSGELFF. CDR3 nucleotide sequence: TGCGCCAGCAGCTTCGGCTACAGCGGGGAGCTGTTTTTT.

This clonotype was seen ten or more times. CDR3 coding DNA: TGCAGTGCCCGCCCTACTAGCGGGTCCTACAATGAGCAGTTCTTC. The encoded protein is CSARPTSGSYNEQFF. The chain couples TRBV20-1 to TRBJ2-1, with 9 bases fitting TRBD2. CDR3 size: 15 residues. With V trimmed by 6 bases and J by 1 base, 7 bases remained unmatched. The V gene's germline CDR1 is DFQATT and CDR2 SNEGSKA (reference sequence).

This clonotype was seen ten or more times. The J gene is TRBJ2-3, the V gene TRBV21-1; TRBD2 reflects the table's D call only, with no check against the DNA. TRBV21-1 counts as a pseudogene. This CDR3 has 18 amino acids. The CDR3 coding sequence is TGTGCCAGCAGCGAAATACCGAAGACTAGCGGGGCTTCAGATACGCAGTATTTT. Translating it yields CASSEIPKTSGASDTQYF.

This chain connects TRBV20-1 to TRBJ2-1, with 13 bases fitting TRBD2. The trim removed 1 base at V and 5 bases at J, leaving 8 bases unmatched. The CDR3 contains 17 residues. Looked up from germline, CDR1 is DFQATT and CDR2 is SNEGSKA (reference sequence). In DNA form, the CDR3 reads TGCAGTGCTAGAGGACTAGCGGGAGGACCGTTGGACAATGAGCAGTTCTTC. This translates into CSARGLAGGPLDNEQFF.

Many counts were recorded for this clonotype. The V and J genes are TRBV15 and TRBJ2-1; 7 nucleotides align to TRBD2. The CDR3 covers 15 residues. From germline, CDR1 is LNHNV and CDR2 YYDKDF (reference sequence). The junction had 5 bases not matched to a gene; V was cut back by 0 bases and J by 6 bases. In DNA form, the CDR3 reads TGTGCCACCAGCAGAGATTTCCAGCGGGGCAATGAGCAGTTCTTC. It is translated as CATSRDFQRGNEQFF. The full variable domain, rest sourced from reference TRBV15 and TRBJ2-1, is DAMVIQNPRYQVTQFGKPVTLSCSQTLNHNVMYWYQQKSSQAPKLLFHYYDKDFNNEADTPDNFQSRRPNTSFCFLDIRSPGLGDTAMYLCATSRDFQRGNEQFFGPGTRLTVL.

The chain employs TRBV11-2 and TRBJ2-1; 10 bases fit TRBD2. Germline V gives CDR1 SGHAT, CDR2 FQNNGV. J gave up 12 bases and V 5 bases, and 10 bases lay outside the gene matches. The CDR3 has 14 residues. The CDR3 loop reads CASSLVGSGRLQFF. The CDR3 nucleotides are TGTGCCAGCAGCCTGGTGGGTAGCGGGAGGTTGCAGTTCTTC.

This clonotype was counted a few times. The J gene is TRBJ2-3, the V gene TRBV5-1; 9 bases map to TRBD1. The V segment lost 4 bases and the J segment 7 bases; nucleotides outside the gene matches: 4. The CDR3 runs 13 residues. The germline V gene has CDR1 SGHRS and CDR2 YFSETQ. In nucleotides, the CDR3 is TGCGCCAGCAGCCAGGACAGGGGATATACGCAGTATTTT. This encodes CASSQDRGYTQYF.

The chain carries TRBV6-2 or TRBV6-3 and TRBJ1-5; D ambiguous. Germline CDR1 MNHEY, CDR2 SVGEGT. With 7 bases removed from V and 5 bases from J, the gap between germline ends came to 12 bases. The CDR3 is made up of 13 amino acids. The CDR3 bases are TGTGCCAGCACGGATAGGGCCTATCAGCCCCAGCATTTT. Amino acid sequence: CASTDRAYQPQHF.

V gene TRBV20-1 combines with J gene TRBJ1-5; D may be TRBD1 (6 bases). V gave up 0 bases and J gave up 2 bases, with 14 bases separating them. CDR3 length: 16 residues. Germline loops: CDR1 DFQATT, CDR2 SNEGSKA (reference sequence). The CDR3 is CSARDRGGAGNQPQHF. In DNA form, the CDR3 reads TGCAGTGCTAGAGATCGGGGGGGGGCAGGCAATCAGCCCCAGCATTTT.

This clonotype has a handful of counts. The chain combines TRBV25-1 with TRBJ2-5; 11 bases align to TRBD1. The CDR3 covers 14 residues. After removal of 8 bases from V and 6 bases from J, the junction contained 8 bases not matched to a gene. Germline CDR1 MGHDK, CDR2 SYGVNS. The CDR3 loop reads CASAGTGGSQTQYF. CDR3 bases: TGTGCCAGCGCCGGGACAGGGGGTTCTCAGACCCAGTACTTC.

This clonotype came up a few times. The rearrangement joins TRBV11-1 to TRBJ1-4; D unclear. V lost 5 bases and J 4 bases, leaving 11 bases between the germline ends. This CDR3 is built from 14 residues. Germline V CDR1 and CDR2: SGHAT, FQDESV (reference sequence). CDR3 sequence (DNA): TGTGCCAGCAGCCGATCCATGAATAATGAAAAACTGTTTTTT. This codes for CASSRSMNNEKLFF. The whole variable domain, remainder taken from reference TRBV11-1 and TRBJ1-4, is EAEVAQSPRYKITEKSQAVAFWCDPISGHATLYWYRQILGQGPELLVQFQDESVVDDSQLPKDRFSAERLKGVDSTLKIQPAELGDSAMYLCASSRSMNNEKLFFGSGTQLSVL.

This clonotype was seen a few times. The rearrangement joins TRBV5-4 to TRBJ1-1; possible D gene TRBD1, 5 bases. Germline V lookup: CDR1 SGHNT, CDR2 YYREEE (reference sequence). CDR3 length equals 13 residues. V lost 7 bases to trimming and J lost 1 base, with 11 bases between them. For the CDR3, the DNA is TGTGCCAGCGCCTCCGGGACGAACACTGAAGCTTTCTTT. Translation gives CASASGTNTEAFF.

This chain links TRBV7-3 with TRBJ2-5; tentatively, D is TRBD2 (5 bases). The CDR3 is 15 residues long. Germline-derived CDR1 and CDR2 are SGHTA and FQGTGA. The V end was cut by 6 bases, the J end by 5 bases, with 19 bases between. This CDR3 reads CASSIASGEIETQYF. The CDR3 DNA reads TGTGCCAGCAGTATCGCCTCCGGGGAGATTGAGACCCAGTACTTC.